The entry below gives a single TCR beta chain sequence along with its context. Antigen: not known. The sample comes from a study of T-cell memory formation after mild COVID-19. Study-wide context: Across donors, TCR clusters were largely donor specific. Study-level points and caveats: Clones which contracted sat mainly in CM and EM if CD4+, and in EMRA if CD8+. Several responding clones turned up in pre-infection memory, indicating that cross-reactive memory may have taken part.

TCRdb re-called the 5' RACE reads with MiXCR, one entry per CDR3 protein. The sample records around 340,000 distinct CDR3 sequences, around 20% being singletons. The receptor was isolated from an adult woman who had mild COVID-19 (a few samples of this study predate the infection). Cell type and time point are not known. The sample was PBMCs or a T cell subset sorted from them (not recorded which).

The CDR3 loop is CASSGSSYGYTF. The CDR3 coding sequence is TGTGCCAGCAGTGGAAGTTCCTATGGCTACACCTTC. V usage is TRBV6-1 and J usage is TRBJ1-2; D unresolved. This CDR3 has 12 amino acids. Trimming stripped 4 bases from V and 4 bases from J, with 7 bases between. CDR1 is MNHNS, CDR2 SASEGT, per germline.